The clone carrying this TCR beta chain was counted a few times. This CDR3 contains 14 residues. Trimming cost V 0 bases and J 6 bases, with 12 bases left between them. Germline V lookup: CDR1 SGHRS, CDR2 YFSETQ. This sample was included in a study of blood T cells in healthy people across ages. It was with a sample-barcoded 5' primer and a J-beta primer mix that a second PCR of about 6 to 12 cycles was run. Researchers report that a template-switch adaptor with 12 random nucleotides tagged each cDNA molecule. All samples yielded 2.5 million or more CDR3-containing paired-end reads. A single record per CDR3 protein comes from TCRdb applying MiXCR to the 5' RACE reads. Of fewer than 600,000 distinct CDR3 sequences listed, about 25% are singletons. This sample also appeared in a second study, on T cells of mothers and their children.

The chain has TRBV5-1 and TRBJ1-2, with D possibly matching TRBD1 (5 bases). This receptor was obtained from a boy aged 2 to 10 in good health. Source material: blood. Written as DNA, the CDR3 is TGCGCCAGCAGCTTGGTAGACAGCGAGGATGGCTACACCTTC. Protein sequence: CASSLVDSEDGYTF. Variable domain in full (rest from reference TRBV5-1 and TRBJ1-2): KAGVTQTPRYLIKTRGQQVTLSCSPISGHRSVSWYQQTPGQGLQFLFEYFSETQRNKGNFPGRFSGRQFSNSRSEMNVSTLELGDSALYLCASSLVDSEDGYTFGSGTRLTVV.